A selection of T cell receptor beta chains follows, all from one sample in a study of vaccination and CD4 T cells after COVID-19. TCRdb reprocessed the PCR reads with MiXCR, giving one entry per CDR3 protein. Here the sample spans several thousand distinct CDR3 sequences, roughly 36% being singletons. Their cognate antigens are unknown. Sequencing was performed on CD4+ T cells from blood, cultured in vitro. The receptors stem from a human donor in good health. CDR3s include the opening cysteine and the closing phenylalanine or tryptophan. Fields, in order: CDR3 DNA, CDR3 protein, clone size, V gene, J gene, D gene. The D gene is left open where the match is weak. Clone size appears in some rows only: once, few, many, or a class for an expanded clone.

TGTGCCAGCAGCTTCACAGGCTCTGGAAACACCATATATTTT,CASSFTGSGNTIYF,NA,TRBV7-9,TRBJ1-3,NA
TGCAGTGCCCTCTCAGGGGATCAGCCCCAGCATTTT,CSALSGDQPQHF,few,TRBV20-1,TRBJ1-5,NA
TGTGCCAGCAGCGACCAGGGATCTGGGGCCAACGTCCTGACTTTC,CASSDQGSGANVLTF,NA,TRBV7-3,TRBJ2-6,NA
TGTGCCAGCAGCGTACAAGGGGGGACAGATACGCAGTATTTT,CASSVQGGTDTQYF,NA,TRBV9,TRBJ2-3,NA
TGTGCCACCAGCAGAGACCCCCAGGGTACTGAAGCTTTCTTT,CATSRDPQGTEAFF,medium-sized,TRBV15,TRBJ1-1,NA
TGTGCCAGCAGCTCCACAGGGAGGTATGGCTACACCTTC,CASSSTGRYGYTF,NA,TRBV11-2,TRBJ1-2,NA
TGTGCCAGCAGCCCTGGACAGGGGTTGTCCACTGAAGCTTTCTTT,CASSPGQGLSTEAFF,NA,TRBV7-9,TRBJ1-1,TRBD1
TGTGCCAGTTTGGGGACAGGGGTGGTAAGCGAGCAGTACTTC,CASLGTGVVSEQYF,few,TRBV2,TRBJ2-7,TRBD1
TGCGCCAGCAGCCAAGAAACCTTACCTGGCACTGAAGCTTTCTTT,CASSQETLPGTEAFF,NA,TRBV4-1,TRBJ1-1,NA
TGTGCCACCTCAGACAGAACCCTCTATGGCTACACCTTC,CATSDRTLYGYTF,NA,TRBV27,TRBJ1-2,NA
TGTGCCAGTAGAAATACAGGCTCCCAACACTATGGCTACACCTTC,CASRNTGSQHYGYTF,NA,TRBV19,TRBJ1-2,NA
TGTGCCAGCAGCCCCTTGGGGTTAACAGAGACCCAGTACTTC,CASSPLGLTETQYF,few,TRBV7-9,TRBJ2-5,NA
TGTGCCAGCACCATGGACAGGGGGCTCTCTGAGCAGTTCTTC,CASTMDRGLSEQFF,few,TRBV27,TRBJ2-1,TRBD1
TGTGCCTGGAGTGTTTCACCGGAGACCCAGTACTTC,CAWSVSPETQYF,NA,TRBV30,TRBJ2-5,NA
TGCGCCAGCAGCCAAGATCCAGGGATAATTACTGAAGCTTTCTTT,CASSQDPGIITEAFF,NA,TRBV4-1,TRBJ1-1,NA
TGCAGTGCTAGGAGGAGGAGCCTCCTCTCCTACGAGCAGTACTTC,CSARRRSLLSYEQYF,large,TRBV20-1,TRBJ2-7,NA
TGTGCCAGCAGCCAAGGACGGTACCAAGAGACCCAGTACTTC,CASSQGRYQETQYF,NA,TRBV14,TRBJ2-5,NA
TGCAGTGCCCCCTCCCAGTCGGGGCTGTATGGCTACACCTTC,CSAPSQSGLYGYTF,NA,TRBV20-1,TRBJ1-2,NA
TGTGCCAGCAGGCTTCCCGGACACCCCTCCTACGAGCAGTACTTC,CASRLPGHPSYEQYF,few,TRBV7-2,TRBJ2-7,NA
TGCAGTGCCCCACTAGCTCTAGCGGGGGGACGAATCAATGAGCAGTTCTTC,CSAPLALAGGRINEQFF,NA,TRBV20-1,TRBJ2-1,TRBD2
TGTGCCATCAGTAGCGCAGTCTATGGCTACACCTTC,CAISSAVYGYTF,few,TRBV10-3,TRBJ1-2,NA
TGCGCCAGCAGCCAAGAATTCGGACGGCCCACCTACAATGAGCAGTTCTTC,CASSQEFGRPTYNEQFF,NA,TRBV4-1,TRBJ2-1,NA